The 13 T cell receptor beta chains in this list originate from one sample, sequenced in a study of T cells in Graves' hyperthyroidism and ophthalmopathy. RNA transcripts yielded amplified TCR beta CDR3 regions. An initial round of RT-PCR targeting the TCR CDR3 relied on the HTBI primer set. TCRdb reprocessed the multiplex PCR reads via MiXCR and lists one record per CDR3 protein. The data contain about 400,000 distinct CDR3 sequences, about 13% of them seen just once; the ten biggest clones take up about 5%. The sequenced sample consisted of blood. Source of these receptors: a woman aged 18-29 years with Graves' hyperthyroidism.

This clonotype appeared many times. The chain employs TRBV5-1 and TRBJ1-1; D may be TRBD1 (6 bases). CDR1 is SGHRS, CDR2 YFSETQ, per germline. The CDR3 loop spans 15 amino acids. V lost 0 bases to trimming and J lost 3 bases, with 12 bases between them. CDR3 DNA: TGCGCCAGCAGCTTGGCCCGTGGGGGCGACACTGAAGCTTTCTTT. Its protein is CASSLARGGDTEAFF.

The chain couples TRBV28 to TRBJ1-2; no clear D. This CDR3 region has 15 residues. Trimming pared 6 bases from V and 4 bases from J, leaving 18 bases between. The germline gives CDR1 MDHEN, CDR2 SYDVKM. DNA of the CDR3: TGTGCCAGCAGATCCGAGTCCAAGGGCCTCTATGGCTACACCTTC. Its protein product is CASRSESKGLYGYTF.

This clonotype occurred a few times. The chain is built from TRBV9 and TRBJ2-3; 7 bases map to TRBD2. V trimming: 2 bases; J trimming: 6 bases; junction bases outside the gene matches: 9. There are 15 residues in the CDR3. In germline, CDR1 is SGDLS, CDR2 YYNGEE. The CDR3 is CASSVRASGSDTQYF. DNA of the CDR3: TGTGCCAGCAGCGTGCGGGCTAGCGGTTCCGATACGCAGTATTTT.

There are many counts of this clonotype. CDR3 protein: CASSQATGAVSGELFF. For the CDR3, the DNA is TGCGCCAGCAGCCAGGCGACAGGGGCAGTTTCCGGGGAGCTGTTTTTT. This chain joins TRBV5-1 and TRBJ2-2, with 8 bases lining up with TRBD1. The CDR3 totals 16 residues. Germline trimming cut 4 bases from V and 6 bases from J; bases unmatched to any gene: 11. The germline V gene encodes CDR1 SGHRS and CDR2 YFSETQ.

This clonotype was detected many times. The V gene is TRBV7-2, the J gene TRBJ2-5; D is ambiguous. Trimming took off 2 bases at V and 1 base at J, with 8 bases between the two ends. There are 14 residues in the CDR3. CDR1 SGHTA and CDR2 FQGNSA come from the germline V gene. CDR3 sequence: CASSLLGPQETQYF. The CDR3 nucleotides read TGTGCCAGCAGCTTACTCGGACCCCAAGAGACCCAGTACTTC.

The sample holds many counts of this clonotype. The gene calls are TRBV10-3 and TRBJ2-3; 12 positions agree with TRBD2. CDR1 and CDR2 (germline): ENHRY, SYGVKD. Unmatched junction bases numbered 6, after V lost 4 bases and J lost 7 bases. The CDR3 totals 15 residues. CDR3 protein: CAISATTSGRNTQYF. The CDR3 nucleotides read TGTGCCATCAGTGCCACGACTAGCGGGAGAAATACGCAGTATTTT.

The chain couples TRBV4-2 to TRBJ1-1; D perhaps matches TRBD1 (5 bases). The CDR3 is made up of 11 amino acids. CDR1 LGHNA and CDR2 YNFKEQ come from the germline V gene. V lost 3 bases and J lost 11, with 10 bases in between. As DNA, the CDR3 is TGTGCCAGCAGCCAGGGGCAAGTCGCTTTCTTT. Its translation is CASSQGQVAFF.

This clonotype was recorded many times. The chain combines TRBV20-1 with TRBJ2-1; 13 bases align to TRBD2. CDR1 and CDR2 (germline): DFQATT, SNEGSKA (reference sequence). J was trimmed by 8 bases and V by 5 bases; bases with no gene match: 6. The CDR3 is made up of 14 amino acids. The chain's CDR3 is CSARTSGSLDEQFF. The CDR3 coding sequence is TGCAGTGCTCGGACTAGCGGGAGTCTCGATGAGCAGTTCTTC.

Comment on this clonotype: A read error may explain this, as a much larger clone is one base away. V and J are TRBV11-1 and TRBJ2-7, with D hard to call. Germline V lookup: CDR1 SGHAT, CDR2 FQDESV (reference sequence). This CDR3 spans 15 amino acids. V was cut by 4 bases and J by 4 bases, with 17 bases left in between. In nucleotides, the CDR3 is TGTGCCAGCAGCTCCCGCCCCACCGCCAGTTACGAGCAGTACTTC. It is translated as CASSSRPTASYEQYF.

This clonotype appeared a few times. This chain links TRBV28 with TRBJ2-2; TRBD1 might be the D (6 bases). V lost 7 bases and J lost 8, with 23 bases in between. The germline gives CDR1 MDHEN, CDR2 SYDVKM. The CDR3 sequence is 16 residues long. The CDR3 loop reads CASNVEGTLLGGELFF. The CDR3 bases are TGTGCCAGCAATGTGGAAGGGACACTCCTCGGGGGGGAGCTGTTTTTT.

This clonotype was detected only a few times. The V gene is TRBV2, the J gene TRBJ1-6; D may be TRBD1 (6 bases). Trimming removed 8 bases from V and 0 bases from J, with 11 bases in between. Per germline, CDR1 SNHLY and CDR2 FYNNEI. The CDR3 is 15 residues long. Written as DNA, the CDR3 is TGTGCCAGCGGCGACAGGAGCTCCTATAATTCACCCCTCCACTTT. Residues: CASGDRSSYNSPLHF.

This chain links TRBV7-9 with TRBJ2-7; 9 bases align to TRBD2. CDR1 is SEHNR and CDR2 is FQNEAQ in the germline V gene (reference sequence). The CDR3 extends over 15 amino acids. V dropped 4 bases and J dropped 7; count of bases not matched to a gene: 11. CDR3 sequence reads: CASSSSGTFLAEQYF. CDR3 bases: TGTGCCAGCAGCTCTAGCGGGACCTTTCTTGCTGAGCAGTACTTC.

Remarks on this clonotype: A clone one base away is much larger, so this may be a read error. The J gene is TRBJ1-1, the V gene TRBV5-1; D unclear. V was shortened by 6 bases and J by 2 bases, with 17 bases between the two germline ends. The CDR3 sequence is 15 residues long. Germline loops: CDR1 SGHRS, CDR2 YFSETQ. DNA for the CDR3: TGCGCCAGCAACCCGTCCAGACATGCTAACACTGAAGCTTTCTTT. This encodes CASNPSRHANTEAFF.